The 29 T cell receptor beta chains listed next were all sequenced from one sample in a study of cytomegalovirus exposure and HLA in healthy donors. Method: immunoSEQ multiplex PCR; TCRdb's copy keeps in-frame clones and lacks some. The table has 100,000 to 150,000 clones, about nine tenths seen once. Material for sequencing was PBMCs. The receptors were gathered from a man younger than 45 in good health and CMV-seronegative.

The V gene is TRBV6-5, the J gene TRBJ2-3, with D tentatively TRBD2 (5 bases). This CDR3 has 15 residues. From germline, CDR1 is MNHEY and CDR2 SVGAGI. V gave up 0 bases and J gave up 2 bases, with 9 bases separating them. This chain's CDR3 is CASSYSRTYTDTQYF. DNA for the CDR3: TGTGCCAGCAGTTACTCGAGGACTTACACAGATACGCAGTATTTT.

The chain has TRBV7-9 and TRBJ2-5; 10 bases agree with TRBD2. Germline trimming cut 5 bases from V and 5 bases from J; bases unmatched to any gene: 20. Germline CDR1 reads SEHNR; CDR2 reads FQNEAQ (reference sequence). The CDR3 has 19 amino acids. The CDR3 DNA reads as TGTGCCAGCAGCATCGACTTCCTAGCGGGAGAAGGGTTTGGGGAGACCCAGTACTTC. As protein: CASSIDFLAGEGFGETQYF.

V is TRBV9 and J is TRBJ2-5; 10 positions agree with TRBD2. The length of the CDR3 is 20 residues. The trim removed 0 bases at V and 2 bases at J, leaving 16 bases unmatched. Germline V gives CDR1 SGDLS, CDR2 YYNGEE. The CDR3 here is CASSVGIGGATSGPQETQYF. CDR3 sequence (DNA): TGTGCCAGCAGCGTAGGAATTGGGGGTGCGACTAGCGGGCCTCAAGAGACCCAGTACTTC. Full variable domain (remainder filled in from reference TRBV9 and TRBJ2-5): DSGVTQTPKHLITATGQRVTLRCSPRSGDLSVYWYQQSLDQGLQFLIQYYNGEERAKGNILERFSAQQFPDLHSELNLSSLELGDSALYFCASSVGIGGATSGPQETQYFGPGTRLLVL.

The chain couples TRBV6-5 to TRBJ2-1; TRBD1 matches 9 bases. CDR1 MNHEY and CDR2 SVGAGI come from the germline V gene. The junction had 9 bases not matched to a gene; V was cut back by 2 bases and J by 7 bases. CDR3 length: 16 residues. The CDR3 sequence is CASSYAGTGSVNEQFF. The CDR3 bases are TGTGCCAGCAGTTACGCCGGGACAGGGAGTGTTAATGAGCAGTTCTTC.

The chain carries TRBV7-3 and TRBJ2-3; tentative D call: TRBD1 (5 bases). CDR3 length: 14 amino acids. The germline V gene has CDR1 SGHTA and CDR2 FQGTGA. The V end was cut by 3 bases, the J end by 4 bases, with 11 bases between. CDR3: CASSFGRASDTQYF. The CDR3 DNA reads as TGTGCCAGCAGCTTTGGCAGGGCCTCAGATACGCAGTATTTT.

The rearrangement joins TRBV6-1 to TRBJ2-3; TRBD1 aligns across 8 bases. This CDR3 region has 15 residues. Trimming cost V 3 bases and J 4 bases; bases outside gene matches: 6. Germline loops: CDR1 MNHNS, CDR2 SASEGT. The CDR3 DNA is TGTGCCAGCAGTGATTTATCAGGGGGCGCAGATACGCAGTATTTT. Translating gives CASSDLSGGADTQYF.

This chain connects TRBV5-4 to TRBJ2-5; TRBD1 matches at 7 bases. The CDR3 consists of 14 residues. The germline gives CDR1 SGHNT, CDR2 YYREEE (reference sequence). V lost 1 base and J lost 5; bases outside the gene matches: 5. CDR3: CASSLPTGDETQYF. The CDR3 bases are TGTGCCAGCAGCTTGCCAACAGGGGATGAGACCCAGTACTTC. Based on the CDR3 plus reference TRBV5-4 and TRBJ2-5, the full variable domain is ETGVTQSPTHLIKTRGQQVTLRCSSQSGHNTVSWYQQALGQGPQFIFQYYREEENGRGNFPPRFSGLQFPNYSSELNVNALELDDSALYLCASSLPTGDETQYFGPGTRLLVL.

The genes are TRBV5-5 and TRBJ2-5, with 8 bases identical to TRBD2. CDR1 and CDR2 (germline): SGHKS, YYEKEE (reference sequence). J lost 0 bases, V lost 0 bases, and 7 bases had no gene match. This CDR3 is built from 17 residues. The CDR3 region has the DNA TGTGCCAGCAGCTTGGCCTCGGGTAGCGGGAACCAAGAGACCCAGTACTTC. Translation gives CASSLASGSGNQETQYF.

The chain links TRBV9 to TRBJ1-5; no definite D call. The CDR3 is 20 residues long. Germline CDR1 is SGDLS and CDR2 is YYNGEE. Trimming stripped 0 bases from V and 6 bases from J, with 28 bases between. In DNA, the CDR3 is TGTGCCAGCAGCGTAGATTGGTTGTATGGGAGATCTCCTGGGAGTCAGCCCCAGCATTTT. Residues: CASSVDWLYGRSPGSQPQHF.

The rearrangement links TRBV4-1 to TRBJ2-5; 9 bases line up with TRBD2. The CDR3 runs to 16 residues. Unmatched junction bases numbered 7, after V lost 2 bases and J lost 3 bases. CDR1 is MGHRA and CDR2 is YSYEKL in the germline V gene. The CDR3 DNA reads as TGCGCCAGCAGCCAAATGGCGGGAGGGCCCAAAGAGACCCAGTACTTC. Residues: CASSQMAGGPKETQYF.

V is TRBV18 and J is TRBJ2-7, with D hard to call. The CDR3 runs 12 residues. The V end lost 6 bases, the J end lost 1 base, and 7 bases lay between the germline ends. CDR1 is KGHSH, CDR2 LQKENI, per germline. The CDR3 is CASSQNSYEQYF. Here the CDR3 DNA reads TGTGCCAGCTCGCAGAATTCCTACGAGCAGTACTTC.

This clone was seen more than once but under ten times. The CDR3 coding sequence is TGTGCCAGCTCCCCAGGGTTTTCCTCTGGGGCCAACGTCCTGACTTTC. Translating gives CASSPGFSSGANVLTF. The genes are TRBV7-3 and TRBJ2-6, with TRBD1 as a possible D gene (5 bases). The germline CDR1 and CDR2 sequences are SGHTA and FQGTGA. V was trimmed by 8 bases and J by 0 bases, leaving 14 bases between them. This CDR3 contains 16 residues. Full variable domain (rest looked up from reference TRBV7-3 and TRBJ2-6): GAGVSQTPSNKVTEKGKYVELRCDPISGHTALYWYRQSLGQGPEFLIYFQGTGAADDSGLPNDRFFAVRPEGSVSTLKIQRTERGDSAVYLCASSPGFSSGANVLTFGAGSRLTVL.

The gene calls are TRBV7-6 and TRBJ2-7; 11 positions match TRBD2. Germline CDR1 is SGHVS and CDR2 is FNYEAQ. The junction had 3 bases not matched to a gene; V was cut back by 1 base and J by 1 base. This CDR3 region has 16 residues. For the CDR3, the DNA is TGTGCCAGCAGCTTAGACCCTAGCGGGGGGTCCTACGAGCAGTACTTC. Encoded protein: CASSLDPSGGSYEQYF.

This chain uses TRBV10-1 with TRBJ2-1, with TRBD2 matching 13 bases. V dropped 3 bases and J dropped 7; count of bases not matched to a gene: 6. The germline V gene has CDR1 WNHNN and CDR2 SYGVQD (reference sequence). This CDR3 is 16 amino acids long. The CDR3 is CASSETSGRAGNEQFF. The CDR3 DNA reads as TGCGCCAGCAGTGAAACTAGCGGGAGGGCGGGAAATGAGCAGTTCTTC.

This chain connects TRBV23-1 to TRBJ2-5, with 9 nucleotides matching TRBD1. TRBV23-1 is an open reading frame, and its role is uncertain. Trimming removed 7 bases from V and 5 bases from J; junction bases left unmatched: 11. The length of the CDR3 is 15 residues. CDR3 nucleotide sequence: TGCGCCAGCATTACAAACCTTGACAGGGGGGAGACCCAGTACTTC. It is translated as CASITNLDRGETQYF.

This chain uses TRBV6-5 with TRBJ1-4; no firm D call. CDR1 and CDR2 from the germline V gene are MNHEY and SVGAGI. The CDR3 covers 16 residues. V was pared by 0 bases and J by 5 bases, with 13 bases between. The CDR3 loop is CASSYSFGERNEKLFF. In DNA form, the CDR3 reads TGTGCCAGCAGTTACTCTTTCGGAGAGCGCAATGAAAAACTGTTTTTT.

The rearrangement joins TRBV11-3 to TRBJ2-1; D is uncertain. Trimming left V 3 bases short and J 0 bases short, with 6 bases between. The germline CDR1 and CDR2 sequences are SGHNT and YENEEA. The CDR3 is 14 residues long. The CDR3 sequence is CASSFQDSYNEQFF. In DNA, the CDR3 is TGTGCCAGCAGCTTCCAGGACTCCTACAATGAGCAGTTCTTC.

The chain joins TRBV6-5 to TRBJ1-2; D is possibly TRBD1 (6 bases). The CDR3 totals 14 residues. With 2 bases removed from V and 2 bases from J, the gap between germline ends came to 9 bases. CDR1 is MNHEY and CDR2 is SVGAGI in the germline V gene. CDR3 in DNA: TGTGCCAGCAGTTACGGACAGCTCAACTATGGCTACACCTTC. Protein product: CASSYGQLNYGYTF.

The CDR3 loop reads CASSASGGTQYF. CDR3 nucleotides: TGTGCCAGCAGCGCTAGCGGGGGAACGCAGTATTTT. V gene TRBV9 combines with J gene TRBJ2-3; 10 bases align to TRBD2. Germline CDR1 is SGDLS and CDR2 is YYNGEE. The CDR3 length is 12 residues. The ends lost 3 bases at V and 9 bases at J; junction bases unmatched: 1.

This sequence joins TRBV14 and TRBJ2-1, with D maybe TRBD2 (6 bases). The CDR3 loop spans 21 amino acids. CDR1 and CDR2 from the germline V gene are SGHDN and FVKESK. V was cut by 4 bases and J by 1 base, with 29 bases left in between. The CDR3 region has the DNA TGTGCCAGCAGCCCATCTCCTGTTTGGGACTGGGGAGTAGGATCCTACAATGAGCAGTTCTTC. As protein: CASSPSPVWDWGVGSYNEQFF.

This chain uses TRBV6-1 with TRBJ2-1, with unresolved D. Trimming took off 6 bases at V and 10 bases at J, with 10 bases between the two ends. CDR3 length equals 11 residues. Germline-derived CDR1 and CDR2 are MNHNS and SASEGT. The CDR3 reads CASRSSYEQFF. CDR3 in DNA: TGTGCCAGCAGGAGCTCCTACGAGCAGTTCTTC.

The CDR3 DNA follows: TGTGCCACCAGCAGGGTAGCGGGAGGGCCGTACGAGCAGTACTTC. Its translation: CATSRVAGGPYEQYF. The rearrangement links TRBV15 to TRBJ2-7, with 11 bases matching TRBD2. V shed 3 bases, J shed 4 bases, and the junction held 5 bases outside the gene matches. Germline V CDR1 and CDR2: LNHNV, YYDKDF (reference sequence). The CDR3 spans 15 residues.

The rearrangement uses TRBV5-1 and TRBJ1-4; TRBD1 matches 7 bases. CDR1 is SGHRS, CDR2 YFSETQ, per germline. The CDR3 has 17 residues. Trimming took 4 bases from V and 2 from J; bases not matched to a gene: 11. The CDR3 here is CASSPGQWAGTNEKLFF. In DNA form, the CDR3 reads TGCGCCAGCAGCCCGGGACAGTGGGCCGGCACTAATGAAAAACTGTTTTTT.

This clone was recorded a few times. The chain uses TRBV6-5 and TRBJ1-5; unclear D gene. This CDR3 is built from 14 residues. V dropped 5 bases and J dropped 1 base, with 9 bases sitting between them. Germline CDR1 and CDR2: MNHEY and SVGAGI. CDR3 loop: CASSPLRSNQPQHF. The CDR3 DNA is TGTGCCAGCAGTCCTCTGAGGAGCAATCAGCCCCAGCATTTT.

The chain is built from TRBV30 and TRBJ1-1; TRBD1 matches at 8 bases. Germline V gives CDR1 GTSNPN, CDR2 SVGIG (reference sequence). CDR3 size: 18 residues. The V and J ends lost 2 bases and 4 bases, in that order; junction bases with no gene match: 18. CDR3 sequence reads: CAWSPPRQGAFLSTEAFF. The CDR3 DNA reads TGTGCCTGGAGTCCCCCCCGGCAGGGGGCGTTTTTGAGCACTGAAGCTTTCTTT.

This chain connects TRBV7-2 to TRBJ2-3; 7 bases are a match to TRBD1. CDR3 length: 14 amino acids. Germline V gene sequence: CDR1 SGHTA, CDR2 FQGNSA. The J segment lost 2 bases and the V segment lost 7 bases, leaving 6 bases of the junction unmatched. CDR3 sequence: CASTKGTATDTQYF. The CDR3 DNA reads TGTGCCAGCACCAAAGGGACAGCCACAGATACGCAGTATTTT.

This clone has only a few counts. The CDR3 DNA is TGCGCCAGCAGCCTCACGACAGGGCCCTACGAGCAGTACTTC. As protein: CASSLTTGPYEQYF. The chain combines TRBV5-1 with TRBJ2-7, with 7 positions matching TRBD1. The J segment lost 2 bases and the V segment lost 4 bases, leaving 6 bases of the junction unmatched. CDR1 is SGHRS and CDR2 is YFSETQ in the germline V gene. The CDR3 extends over 14 amino acids. Full variable domain (outside the CDR3, taken from reference TRBV5-1 and TRBJ2-7): KAGVTQTPRYLIKTRGQQVTLSCSPISGHRSVSWYQQTPGQGLQFLFEYFSETQRNKGNFPGRFSGRQFSNSRSEMNVSTLELGDSALYLCASSLTTGPYEQYFGPGTRLTVT.

The chain combines TRBV12-5 with TRBJ1-5; D gene uncertain. Looked up from germline, CDR1 is LGHNT and CDR2 is FRNRAP. The V gene lost 3 bases and the J gene lost 7 bases, with 13 bases spanning the gap. This CDR3 spans 14 amino acids. The CDR3 region is CASGFGVERQPQHF. The DNA for the CDR3 is TGTGCTAGTGGTTTTGGAGTAGAGAGACAGCCCCAGCATTTT.

This clone was counted between two and nine times. This rearrangement joins TRBV7-3 to TRBJ2-1, with 9 bases aligning to TRBD2. The germline V gene has CDR1 SGHTA and CDR2 FQGTGA. The CDR3 covers 15 residues. After removal of 3 bases from V and 8 bases from J, the junction contained 8 bases not matched to a gene. The CDR3 sequence: CASSLGRTSEDEQFF. CDR3 nucleotide sequence: TGTGCCAGCAGCTTGGGACGGACTAGCGAGGATGAGCAGTTCTTC.